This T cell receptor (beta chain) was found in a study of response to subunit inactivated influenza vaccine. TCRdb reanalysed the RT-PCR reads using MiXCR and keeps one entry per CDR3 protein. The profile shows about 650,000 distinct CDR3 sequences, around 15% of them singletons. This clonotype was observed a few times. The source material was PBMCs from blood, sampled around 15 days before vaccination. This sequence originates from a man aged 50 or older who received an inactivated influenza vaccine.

Here the CDR3 reads CASSATGRGNQPQHF. The CDR3 DNA follows: TGTGCCAGCAGCGCGACAGGGAGAGGCAATCAGCCCCAGCATTTT. The chain joins TRBV5-6 to TRBJ1-5; 7 bases agree with TRBD1. The CDR3 is 15 residues long. Germline V gives CDR1 SGHDT, CDR2 YYEEEE. The V and J ends lost 4 bases and 2 bases, in that order; junction bases with no gene match: 6.